This T cell receptor (beta chain) was identified in a study of CD8+CD57+ T cells in acquired aplastic anemia. Flow cytometry had shown expanded CD8+CD57+ cells in the patients chosen for sequencing. Patients had received no therapy at the time of blood sampling. The CDR3 runs 13 residues. The germline gives CDR1 SGHRS, CDR2 YFSETQ. Trimming shortened V by 3 bases and J by 4 bases, and 11 bases separated the two germline ends. According to the study, genomic DNA was the template for TCR beta VDJ and CDR3 profiling. TCRdb recomputed calls from the reads with MiXCR, one row per CDR3 protein. Here the sample spans 150,000 to 180,000 distinct CDR3 sequences, roughly 49% being singletons.

V gene TRBV5-1 combines with J gene TRBJ2-7; the D is unclear. The source of this sequence is a human donor with aplastic anemia. Sequenced input: sorted CD4+, CD8+, or CD8+CD57+ T cells (not recorded which) from PBMCs. CDR3 DNA: TGCGCCAGCAGCTGGACGGTCTCATACGAGCAGTACTTC. Amino acids: CASSWTVSYEQYF.